This T cell receptor (beta chain) originates from a study of early T cells in non-severe SARS-CoV-2 infection. Study as a whole: The chains were unpaired, and the sequenced material was bulk RNA from unsorted whole blood.

Germline V lookup: CDR1 KGHSH, CDR2 LQKENI. V was pared by 1 base and J by 4 bases, with 5 bases between. The CDR3 is 13 residues long. Individually, cDNA molecules had unique molecular identifiers attached to them. TCRdb used MiXCR to reprocess the 5' RACE reads, holding one entry per CDR3 protein. The table lists around 59,000 distinct CDR3 sequences, approximately 13% of them singletons. This clonotype has a count of ten or more. The specimen sequenced was whole blood. The sequence was collected from an adult who was a healthcare worker with PCR-confirmed SARS-CoV-2 infection or an uninfected control (not recorded which). The V call is TRBV18, the J call TRBJ2-1; D uncertain. In DNA form, the CDR3 reads TGTGCCAGCTCACCACAGGGTTACAATGAGCAGTTCTTC. Amino acids: CASSPQGYNEQFF.